Each of the 26 T cell receptor beta chains below was sequenced from the same sample in a study of blood T cell repertoires in COVID-19. Assay used: immunoSEQ multiplex PCR; TCRdb lists only in-frame clones, some missing. In the table there are roughly 200,000 clones, around nine tenths of which are singletons. Source material: PBMCs or T cells enriched from blood (not recorded which). Every receptor here comes from a woman aged 25-40 years with acute COVID-19.

V is TRBV27 and J is TRBJ1-1; D is unresolved. The CDR3 has 13 amino acids. The V gene lost 6 bases and the J gene lost 4 bases, with 12 bases spanning the gap. Germline CDR1 reads MNHEY; CDR2 reads SMNVEV (reference sequence). This CDR3 reads CASRSGRTTEAFF. The CDR3 nucleotides read TGTGCCAGCAGGTCCGGGAGGACCACTGAAGCTTTCTTT.

This clone came up once. The chain recombines TRBV11-3 with TRBJ2-3; D not resolved. Germline CDR1 is SGHNT and CDR2 is YENEEA. CDR3 length: 13 amino acids. With 2 bases removed from V and 6 bases from J, the gap between germline ends came to 9 bases. The CDR3 sequence: CASSLRLVDTQYF. The CDR3 DNA reads TGTGCCAGCAGCTTAAGACTTGTGGATACGCAGTATTTT.

This clone has a handful of counts. The chain is built from TRBV3-1 (or the pseudogene TRBV3-2) and TRBJ2-2, with D possibly being TRBD2 (6 bases). Trimming stripped 8 bases from V and 4 bases from J, with 14 bases between. The germline CDR1 and CDR2 sequences are LGHDT and YNNKEL (reference sequence). The CDR3 covers 14 residues. CDR3 in amino acids: CASGVTGVTGELFF. Written as DNA, the CDR3 is TGTGCCAGCGGGGTGACGGGAGTCACCGGGGAGCTGTTTTTT.

The chain carries TRBV5-1 and TRBJ2-7; 14 bases are shared with TRBD2. From germline, CDR1 is SGHRS and CDR2 YFSETQ. The CDR3 consists of 16 residues. The V and J ends lost 5 bases and 0 bases, in that order; junction bases with no gene match: 4. CDR3 DNA: TGCGCCAGCAGTACGGGACTAGCGGGGGACTCCTACGAGCAGTACTTC. Translated, it gives CASSTGLAGDSYEQYF.

The chain is built from TRBV4-1 and TRBJ1-3; possibly TRBD1 for D (5 bases). Germline V gene sequence: CDR1 MGHRA, CDR2 YSYEKL. V was pared by 2 bases and J by 0 bases, with 11 bases between. The CDR3 runs 16 residues. CDR3 residues: CASSQQTVSSGNTIYF. In DNA form, the CDR3 reads TGCGCCAGCAGCCAACAGACAGTGAGCTCTGGAAACACCATATATTTT.

This CDR3 is CASSPAQGAYYGYTF. The CDR3 coding sequence is TGTGCCAGCAGCCCCGCCCAGGGGGCTTACTATGGCTACACCTTC. The chain has TRBV7-2 and TRBJ1-2; 8 bases are shared with TRBD1. V dropped 5 bases and J dropped 3; count of bases not matched to a gene: 8. CDR1 and CDR2 from the germline V gene are SGHTA and FQGNSA. The CDR3 covers 15 residues.

Turning to this clone: The sample contains more than one DNA sequence encoding this CDR3. The V call is TRBV6-5, the J call TRBJ1-1; D gene unclear. This CDR3 spans 15 amino acids. Looked up from germline, CDR1 is MNHEY and CDR2 is SVGAGI. V dropped 0 bases and J dropped 0 bases, with 8 bases sitting between them. The CDR3 DNA reads TGTGCCAGCAGTTACTCGCCAGGAATGAACACTGAAGCTTTCTTT. It translates to CASSYSPGMNTEAFF.

This clone appeared a single time. The J gene is TRBJ1-1, the V gene TRBV19, with 7 nucleotides matching TRBD1. CDR1 and CDR2 from the germline V gene are LNHDA and SQIVND (reference sequence). V dropped 4 bases and J dropped 0; count of bases not matched to a gene: 2. The CDR3 covers 14 residues. In nucleotides, the CDR3 is TGTGCCAGTAGTAGGGACAGCTTGAACACTGAAGCTTTCTTT. It codes for CASSRDSLNTEAFF.

This clone has only a few counts. The CDR3 sequence: CASSSGPDTQYF. The CDR3 bases are TGTGCCAGCAGCTCTGGCCCAGATACGCAGTATTTT. The chain employs TRBV11-3 and TRBJ2-3; D is ambiguous. Germline V CDR1 and CDR2: SGHNT, YENEEA. Trimming removed 4 bases at V and 4 bases at J, with 6 bases between. The CDR3 sequence is 12 residues long. The complete variable domain, with remaining parts taken from reference TRBV11-3 and TRBJ2-3, reads EAGVVQSPRYKIIEKKQPVAFWCNPISGHNTLYWYLQNLGQGPELLIRYENEEAVDDSQLPKDRFSAERLKGVDSTLKIQPAELGDSAVYLCASSSGPDTQYFGPGTRLTVL.

V usage is TRBV12-3 or TRBV12-4 and J usage is TRBJ1-1; D call uncertain. The V gene lost 4 bases and the J gene lost 0 bases, with 6 bases spanning the gap. The CDR3 spans 13 residues. The CDR3 DNA reads TGTGCCAGCAGTTCCACGGTGAACACTGAAGCTTTCTTT. As protein: CASSSTVNTEAFF.

V usage is TRBV5-8 and J usage is TRBJ1-1; the match to TRBD1 covers 8 bases. J lost 6 bases, V lost 3 bases, and 10 bases had no gene match. Germline V CDR1 and CDR2: SGHTS, YDEGEE. The CDR3 has 15 residues. CDR3 sequence: CASSSVGRGLPEAFF. CDR3 in DNA: TGTGCCAGCAGCTCGGTAGGCAGGGGGCTCCCTGAAGCTTTCTTT.

This clone was counted only a few times. The chain uses TRBV15 and TRBJ1-2; 7 positions agree with TRBD1. J was trimmed by 6 bases and V by 0 bases; bases with no gene match: 7. The CDR3 is made up of 15 amino acids. The germline V gene encodes CDR1 LNHNV and CDR2 YYDKDF (reference sequence). The CDR3 coding sequence is TGTGCCACCAGCAGAGATACAGGGGATCCAAATGGCTACACCTTC. This gives the protein CATSRDTGDPNGYTF.

The chain recombines TRBV5-1 with TRBJ1-2; 7 bases agree with TRBD1. This CDR3 has 14 amino acids. CDR1 is SGHRS, CDR2 YFSETQ, per germline. J gave up 1 base and V 4 bases, and 4 bases lay outside the gene matches. The CDR3 nucleotides read TGCGCCAGCAGCCCGGGGACAGTTAACTATGGCTACACCTTC. Its protein product is CASSPGTVNYGYTF.

The chain has TRBV19 and TRBJ2-7; 10 nucleotides line up with TRBD2. This CDR3 comprises 15 residues. V shed 3 bases and J 4 bases; nucleotides not matched to a gene: 6. Per the germline V gene, CDR1 is LNHDA and CDR2 is SQIVND (reference sequence). CDR3 sequence reads: CASSIRSSGGYEQYF. The CDR3 DNA follows: TGTGCCAGTAGTATTCGGTCTAGCGGGGGTTACGAGCAGTACTTC.

The chain carries TRBV11-2 and TRBJ2-1; no clear D. Per germline, CDR1 SGHAT and CDR2 FQNNGV. V was clipped by 4 bases and J by 0 bases, with 10 bases between them. This CDR3 has 15 residues. The CDR3: CASSSTSSSYNEQFF. The CDR3 DNA is TGTGCCAGCAGCTCGACGTCTAGCTCCTACAATGAGCAGTTCTTC.

The gene calls are TRBV11-2 and TRBJ2-5; 8 bases map to TRBD1. Germline CDR1 is SGHAT and CDR2 is FQNNGV. The V segment lost 7 bases and the J segment 4 bases; nucleotides outside the gene matches: 5. The CDR3 totals 13 residues. The CDR3 DNA sequence: TGTGCCAGCAACACAGGGGGTGGAGAGACCCAGTACTTC. Its protein is CASNTGGGETQYF.

A remark on this clone: Additional DNA sequences in this sample encode the identical CDR3. The chain uses TRBV28 and TRBJ1-1, with TRBD1 identical over 7 bases. V lost 3 bases and J lost 0; bases outside the gene matches: 4. Germline V gives CDR1 MDHEN, CDR2 SYDVKM. This CDR3 contains 15 residues. The DNA for the CDR3 is TGTGCCAGCAGTTTCGGACAGGTTATGAACACTGAAGCTTTCTTT. As protein: CASSFGQVMNTEAFF.

V usage is TRBV5-1 and J usage is TRBJ2-1; 11 nucleotides line up with TRBD2. CDR1 and CDR2 (germline): SGHRS, YFSETQ. V shed 4 bases, J shed 0 bases, and the junction held 18 bases outside the gene matches. The CDR3 runs 21 residues. As DNA, the CDR3 is TGCGCCAGCAGCCTCCGGGGCGGTAGCGGGGGGGCCCAGAGCTCCTACAATGAGCAGTTCTTC. Translating it yields CASSLRGGSGGAQSSYNEQFF.

The rearrangement uses TRBV11-2 and TRBJ1-6; D is perhaps TRBD1 (6 bases). The CDR3 consists of 15 residues. Trimming removed 2 bases from V and 5 bases from J, with 10 bases in between. Germline V lookup: CDR1 SGHAT, CDR2 FQNNGV. In nucleotides, the CDR3 is TGTGCCAGCAGCTTAAGGGACACCGATAATTCACCCCTCCACTTT. Protein: CASSLRDTDNSPLHF. The full variable domain, with the rest looked up from reference TRBV11-2 and TRBJ1-6, is EAGVAQSPRYKIIEKRQSVAFWCNPISGHATLYWYQQILGQGPKLLIQFQNNGVVDDSQLPKDRFSAERLKGVDSTLKIQPAKLEDSAVYLCASSLRDTDNSPLHFGNGTRLTVT.

The rearrangement links TRBV6-5 to TRBJ2-3, with a tentative D call TRBD2 (5 bases). Deletions cut 6 bases from V and 3 bases from J, with 13 bases between. The CDR3 length is 14 residues. Per germline, CDR1 MNHEY and CDR2 SVGAGI. The CDR3 protein is CASSNPGGTDTQYF. The DNA for the CDR3 is TGTGCCAGCAGCAATCCTGGAGGTACAGATACGCAGTATTTT.

The V and J genes are TRBV5-1 and TRBJ2-6; D is unclear. Germline V CDR1 and CDR2: SGHRS, YFSETQ. The CDR3 is made up of 14 amino acids. Trimming took 4 bases from V and 3 from J, leaving 8 bases between them. CDR3 sequence: CASSESLGANVLTF. In DNA, the CDR3 is TGCGCCAGCAGCGAAAGCCTTGGGGCCAACGTCCTGACTTTC.

This sequence joins TRBV6-5 and TRBJ1-2; the D gene is possibly TRBD1 (6 bases). The CDR3 is 16 residues long. CDR1 and CDR2 (germline): MNHEY, SVGAGI. V lost 0 bases to trimming and J lost 2 bases, with 13 bases between them. DNA for the CDR3: TGTGCCAGCAGTTACTCGGGGGCACGGGGAAACTATGGCTACACCTTC. Translating gives CASSYSGARGNYGYTF.

The V gene is TRBV6-5, the J gene TRBJ1-4; possibly TRBD1 for D (5 bases). Germline V gene lookup returns CDR1 MNHEY and CDR2 SVGAGI. The CDR3 extends over 11 amino acids. Trimming left V 6 bases short and J 7 bases short, with 6 bases between. The CDR3 bases are TGTGCCAGCAGGGGGCGTGAAAAACTGTTTTTT. This translates into CASRGREKLFF.

The CDR3 DNA sequence: TGTGCCAGCAGTTACTCGAGTGGCTACACCTTC. Protein product: CASSYSSGYTF. The gene calls are TRBV6-5 and TRBJ1-2; D remains ambiguous. The CDR3 contains 11 residues. Germline CDR1 reads MNHEY; CDR2 reads SVGAGI. Trimming shortened V by 0 bases and J by 7 bases, and 3 bases separated the two germline ends.

V is TRBV11-3 and J is TRBJ2-2; TRBD1 agrees at 8 bases. Trimming removed 5 bases from V and 3 bases from J; junction bases left unmatched: 5. Germline V gene data show CDR1 as SGHNT and CDR2 as YENEEA. The CDR3 is made up of 15 amino acids. The CDR3: CASSLDRGDTGELFF. For the CDR3, the DNA is TGTGCCAGCAGCCTTGACAGGGGAGACACCGGGGAGCTGTTTTTT.

The rearrangement joins TRBV18 to TRBJ1-1, with D tentatively TRBD1 (5 bases). CDR1 KGHSH and CDR2 LQKENI come from the germline V gene. This CDR3 has 13 amino acids. Between the trimmed V and J ends, which lost 11 bases and 4 bases, there was a span of 17 bases. The CDR3 reads CAGHLDDGTEAFF. CDR3 sequence (DNA): TGTGCCGGACATCTGGACGATGGCACTGAAGCTTTCTTT.